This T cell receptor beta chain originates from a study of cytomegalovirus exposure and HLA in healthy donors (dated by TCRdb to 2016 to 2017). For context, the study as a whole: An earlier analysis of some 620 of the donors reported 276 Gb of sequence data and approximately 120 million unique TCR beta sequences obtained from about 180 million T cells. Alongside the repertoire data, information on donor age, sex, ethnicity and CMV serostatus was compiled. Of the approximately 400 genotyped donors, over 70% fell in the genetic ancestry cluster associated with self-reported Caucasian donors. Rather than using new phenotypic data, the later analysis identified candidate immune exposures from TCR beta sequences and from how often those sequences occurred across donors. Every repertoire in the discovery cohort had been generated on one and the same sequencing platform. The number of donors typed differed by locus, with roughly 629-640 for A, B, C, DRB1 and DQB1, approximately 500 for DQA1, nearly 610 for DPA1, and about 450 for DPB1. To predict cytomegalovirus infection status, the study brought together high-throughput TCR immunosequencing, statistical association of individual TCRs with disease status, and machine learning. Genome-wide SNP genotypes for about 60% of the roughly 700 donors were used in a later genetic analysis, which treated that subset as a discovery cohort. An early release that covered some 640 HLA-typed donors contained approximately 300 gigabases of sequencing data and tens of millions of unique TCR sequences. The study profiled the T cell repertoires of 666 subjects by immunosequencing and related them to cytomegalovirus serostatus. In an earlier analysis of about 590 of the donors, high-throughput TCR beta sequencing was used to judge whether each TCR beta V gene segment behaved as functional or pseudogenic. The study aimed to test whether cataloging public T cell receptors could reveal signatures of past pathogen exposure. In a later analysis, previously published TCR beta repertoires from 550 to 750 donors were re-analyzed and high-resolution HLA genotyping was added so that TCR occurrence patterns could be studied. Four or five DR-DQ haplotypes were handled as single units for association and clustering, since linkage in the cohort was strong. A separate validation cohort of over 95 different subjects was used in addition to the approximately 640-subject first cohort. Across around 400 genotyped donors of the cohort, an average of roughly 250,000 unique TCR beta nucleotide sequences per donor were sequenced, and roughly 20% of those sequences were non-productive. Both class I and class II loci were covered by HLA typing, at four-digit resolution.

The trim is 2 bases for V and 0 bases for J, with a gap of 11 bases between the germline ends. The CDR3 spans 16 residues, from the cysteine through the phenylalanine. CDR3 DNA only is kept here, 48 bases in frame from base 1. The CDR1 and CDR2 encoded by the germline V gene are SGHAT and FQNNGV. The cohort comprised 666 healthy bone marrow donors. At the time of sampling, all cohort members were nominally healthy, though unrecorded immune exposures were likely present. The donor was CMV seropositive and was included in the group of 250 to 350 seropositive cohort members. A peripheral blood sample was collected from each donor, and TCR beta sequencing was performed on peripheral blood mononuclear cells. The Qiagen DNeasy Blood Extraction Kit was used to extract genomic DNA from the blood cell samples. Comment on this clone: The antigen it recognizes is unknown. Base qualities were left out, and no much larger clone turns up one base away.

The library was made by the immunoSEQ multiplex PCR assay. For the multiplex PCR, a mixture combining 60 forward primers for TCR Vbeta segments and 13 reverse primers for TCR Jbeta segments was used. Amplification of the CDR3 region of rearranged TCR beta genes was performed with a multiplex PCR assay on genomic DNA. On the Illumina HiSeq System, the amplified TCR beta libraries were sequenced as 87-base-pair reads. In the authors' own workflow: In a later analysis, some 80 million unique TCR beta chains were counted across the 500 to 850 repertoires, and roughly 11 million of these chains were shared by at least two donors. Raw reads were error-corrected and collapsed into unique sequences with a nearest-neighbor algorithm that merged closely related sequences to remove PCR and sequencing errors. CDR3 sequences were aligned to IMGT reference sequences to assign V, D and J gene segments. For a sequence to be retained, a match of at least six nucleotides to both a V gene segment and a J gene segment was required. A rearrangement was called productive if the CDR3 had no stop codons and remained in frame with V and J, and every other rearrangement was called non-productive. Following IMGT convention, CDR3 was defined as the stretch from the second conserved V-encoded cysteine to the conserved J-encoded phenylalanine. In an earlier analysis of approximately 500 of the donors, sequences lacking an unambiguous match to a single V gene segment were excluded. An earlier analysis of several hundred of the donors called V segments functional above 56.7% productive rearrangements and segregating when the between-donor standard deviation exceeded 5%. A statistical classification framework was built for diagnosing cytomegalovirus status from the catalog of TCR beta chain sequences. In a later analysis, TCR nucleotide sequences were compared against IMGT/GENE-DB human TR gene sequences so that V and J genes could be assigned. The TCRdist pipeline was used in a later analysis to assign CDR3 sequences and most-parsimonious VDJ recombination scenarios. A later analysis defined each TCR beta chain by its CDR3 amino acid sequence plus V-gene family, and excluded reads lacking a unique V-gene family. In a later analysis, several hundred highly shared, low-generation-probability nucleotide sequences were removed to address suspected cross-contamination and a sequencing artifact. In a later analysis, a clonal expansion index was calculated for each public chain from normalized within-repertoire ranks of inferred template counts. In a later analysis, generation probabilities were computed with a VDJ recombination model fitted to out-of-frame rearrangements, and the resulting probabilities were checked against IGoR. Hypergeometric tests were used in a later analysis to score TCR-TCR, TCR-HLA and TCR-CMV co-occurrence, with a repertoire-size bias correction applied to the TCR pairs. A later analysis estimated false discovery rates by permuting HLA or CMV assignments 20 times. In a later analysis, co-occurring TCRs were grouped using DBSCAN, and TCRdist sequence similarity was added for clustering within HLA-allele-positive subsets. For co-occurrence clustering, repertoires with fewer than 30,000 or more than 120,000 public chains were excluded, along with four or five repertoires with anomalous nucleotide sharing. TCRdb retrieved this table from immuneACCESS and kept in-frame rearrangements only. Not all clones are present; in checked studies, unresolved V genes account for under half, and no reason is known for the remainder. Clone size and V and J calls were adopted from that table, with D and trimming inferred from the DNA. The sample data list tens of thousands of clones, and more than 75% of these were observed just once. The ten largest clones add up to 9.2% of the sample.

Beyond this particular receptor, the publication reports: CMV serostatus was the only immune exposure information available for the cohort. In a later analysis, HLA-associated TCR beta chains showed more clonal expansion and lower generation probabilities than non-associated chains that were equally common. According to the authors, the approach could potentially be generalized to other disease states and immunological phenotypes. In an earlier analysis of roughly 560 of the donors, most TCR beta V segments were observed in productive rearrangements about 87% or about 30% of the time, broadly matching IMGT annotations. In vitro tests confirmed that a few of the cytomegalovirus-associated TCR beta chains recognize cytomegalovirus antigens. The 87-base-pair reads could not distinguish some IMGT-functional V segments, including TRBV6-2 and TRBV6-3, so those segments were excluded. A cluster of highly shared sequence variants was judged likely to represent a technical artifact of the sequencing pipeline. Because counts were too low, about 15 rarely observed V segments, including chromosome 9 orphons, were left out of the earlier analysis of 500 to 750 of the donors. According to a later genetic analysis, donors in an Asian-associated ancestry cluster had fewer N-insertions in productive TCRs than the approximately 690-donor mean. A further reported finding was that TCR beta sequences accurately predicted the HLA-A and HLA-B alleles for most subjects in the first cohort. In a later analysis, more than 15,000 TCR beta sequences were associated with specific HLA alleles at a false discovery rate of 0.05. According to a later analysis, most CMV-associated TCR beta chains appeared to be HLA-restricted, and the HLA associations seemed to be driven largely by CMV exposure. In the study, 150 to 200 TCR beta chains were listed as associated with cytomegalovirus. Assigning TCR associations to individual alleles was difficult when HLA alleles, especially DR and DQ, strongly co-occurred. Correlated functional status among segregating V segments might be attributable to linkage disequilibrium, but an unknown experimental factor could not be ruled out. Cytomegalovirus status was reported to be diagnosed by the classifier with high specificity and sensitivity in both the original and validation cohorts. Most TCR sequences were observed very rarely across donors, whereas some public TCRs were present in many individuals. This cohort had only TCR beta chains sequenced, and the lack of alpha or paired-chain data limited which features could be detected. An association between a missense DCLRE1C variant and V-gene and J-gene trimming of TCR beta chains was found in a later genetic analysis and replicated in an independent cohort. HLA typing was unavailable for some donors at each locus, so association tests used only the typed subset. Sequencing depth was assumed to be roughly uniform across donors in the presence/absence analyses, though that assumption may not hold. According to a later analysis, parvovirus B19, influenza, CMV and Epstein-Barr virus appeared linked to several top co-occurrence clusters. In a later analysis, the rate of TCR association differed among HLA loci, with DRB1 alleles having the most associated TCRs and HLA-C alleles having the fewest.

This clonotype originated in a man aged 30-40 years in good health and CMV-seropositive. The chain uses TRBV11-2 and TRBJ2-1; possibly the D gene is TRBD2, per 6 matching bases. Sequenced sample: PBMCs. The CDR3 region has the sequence CASSLFLAPSYNEQFF. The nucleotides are TGTGCCAGCAGCTTATTCCTAGCGCCCTCCTACAATGAGCAGTTCTTC.